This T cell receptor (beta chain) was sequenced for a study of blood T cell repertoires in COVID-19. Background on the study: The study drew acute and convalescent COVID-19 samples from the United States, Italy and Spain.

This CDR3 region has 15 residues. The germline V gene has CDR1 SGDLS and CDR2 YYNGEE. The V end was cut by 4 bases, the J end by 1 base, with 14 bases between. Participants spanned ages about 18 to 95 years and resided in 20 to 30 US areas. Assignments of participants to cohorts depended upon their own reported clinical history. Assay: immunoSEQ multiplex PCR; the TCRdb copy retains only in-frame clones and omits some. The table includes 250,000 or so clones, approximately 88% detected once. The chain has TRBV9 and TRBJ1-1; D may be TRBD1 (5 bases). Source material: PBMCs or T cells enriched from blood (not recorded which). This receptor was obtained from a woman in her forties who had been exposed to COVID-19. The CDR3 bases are TGTGCCAGCAGCCTGAGCGGGGGGTGGAACACTGAAGCTTTCTTT. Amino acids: CASSLSGGWNTEAFF.